The 2 T cell receptor beta chains below all came from one sample that was sequenced in a study of blood T cells in healthy people across ages. A second PCR, run for roughly 7 to 12 cycles, used a sample-barcoded 5' primer plus a J-beta primer mix. TCRdb recomputed calls from the 5' RACE reads with MiXCR, one row per CDR3 protein. The table shows 900,000 to 950,000 distinct CDR3 sequences, with almost 30% occurring only once. These sequences were also reported in another study, on T cells of mothers and their children.

The sequenced material came from blood. The origin of the receptors is a woman between 35 and 50 years old in good health.

This clonotype occurred many times. The chain uses TRBV7-2 and TRBJ2-7; D possibly matches TRBD1 or TRBD2 (5 bases each). Trimming left V 4 bases short and J 3 bases short, with 13 bases between. The CDR3 loop spans 14 amino acids. Germline assignment: CDR1 SGHTA and CDR2 FQGNSA. The CDR3 DNA reads TGTGCCAGCAGCTCTCCGGGACGGGGCTACGAGCAGTACTTC. Translating gives CASSSPGRGYEQYF.

The CDR3 nucleotides are TGTGCCAGCAGCCAAACAACAGGGATCAATGAGCAGTACTTC. This gives the protein CASSQTTGINEQYF. V and J are TRBV3-1 and TRBJ2-7, with a weak D call TRBD1 (6 bases). V was pared by 2 bases and J by 7 bases, with 15 bases between. The CDR3 runs 14 residues. Germline-derived CDR1 and CDR2 are LGHDT and YNNKEL (reference sequence).